Listed here are 9 T cell receptor beta chains from one sample, sequenced in a study of cytotoxic CD8 clonotypes in ibrutinib-treated CLL. The protocol was immunoSEQ multiplex PCR, while the TCRdb copy is restricted to in-frame clones and leaves out a portion. This table has roughly 160,000 clones, around 80% appearing once. Here the sequenced sample was PBMCs, taken after 24 months of ibrutinib treatment. The origin of the receptors is a human donor with chronic lymphocytic leukemia.

This chain joins TRBV9 and TRBJ1-2; TRBD1 agrees at 8 bases. The CDR3 extends over 15 amino acids. Germline V gene sequence: CDR1 SGDLS, CDR2 YYNGEE. The V gene end was trimmed by 0 bases and the J gene end by 1 base; junction bases not matched to a gene: 2. CDR3 DNA: TGTGCCAGCAGCGTAGAGACAGGGGATAACTATGGCTACACCTTC. This gives the protein CASSVETGDNYGYTF.

The J gene is TRBJ2-7, the V gene TRBV19; no reliable D call. CDR3 length: 15 residues. Germline CDR1 reads LNHDA; CDR2 reads SQIVND (reference sequence). The V end lost 3 bases, the J end lost 4 bases, and 16 bases lay between the germline ends. The DNA of the CDR3 is TGTGCCAGTAGTATTAGCCCCCAAAGGATGTACGAGCAGTACTTC. Translating it yields CASSISPQRMYEQYF.

The rearrangement links TRBV4-2 to TRBJ1-4; 8 bases are a match to TRBD1. Trimming at V came to 4 bases and at J to 12 bases, leaving 13 bases not matched to a gene. The CDR3 consists of 15 residues. Germline assignment: CDR1 LGHNA and CDR2 YNFKEQ. The CDR3 reads CASSLGGQVEMELFF. The CDR3 bases are TGTGCCAGCAGCCTGGGGGGACAGGTTGAGATGGAACTGTTTTTT.

The chain couples TRBV18 to TRBJ1-2; D remains unclear. The germline V gene has CDR1 KGHSH and CDR2 LQKENI. V lost 5 bases and J lost 4, with 11 bases in between. This CDR3 comprises 13 residues. CDR3 nucleotides: TGTGCCAGCTCATCCCGGGCCCTCTATGGCTACACCTTC. Translating gives CASSSRALYGYTF. Combining the CDR3 with reference TRBV18 and TRBJ1-2 gives the whole variable domain NAGVMQNPRHLVRRRGQEARLRCSPMKGHSHVYWYRQLPEEGLKFMVYLQKENIIDESGMPKERFSAEFPKEGPSILRIQQVVRGDSAAYFCASSSRALYGYTFGSGTRLTVV.

The chain employs TRBV7-2 and TRBJ2-2, with 12 bases matching TRBD2. CDR1 is SGHTA and CDR2 is FQGNSA in the germline V gene. The CDR3 loop spans 17 amino acids. The J segment lost 5 bases and the V segment lost 4 bases, leaving 8 bases of the junction unmatched. The CDR3 DNA is TGTGCCAGCAGCTCGAGCCCGACTAGCGGGAGAACCGGGGAGCTGTTTTTT. This sequence encodes CASSSSPTSGRTGELFF.

This chain connects TRBV11-2 to TRBJ1-4; D remains ambiguous. This CDR3 is built from 18 residues. Germline lookup yields CDR1 SGHAT and CDR2 FQNNGV. Trimming left V 5 bases short and J 0 bases short, with 19 bases between. The CDR3 coding sequence is TGTGCCAGCAGCATATCACCGAGGTCCTTTGCAACTAATGAAAAACTGTTTTTT. This translates into CASSISPRSFATNEKLFF.

This clone was seen a single time. The rearrangement joins TRBV5-1 to TRBJ1-1; D may be TRBD1 (6 bases). V dropped 0 bases and J dropped 4 bases, with 13 bases sitting between them. Per germline, CDR1 SGHRS and CDR2 YFSETQ. The length of the CDR3 is 15 residues. DNA of the CDR3: TGCGCCAGCAGCTTGGGGGGGGCGCGGGTCACTGAAGCTTTCTTT. Translation: CASSLGGARVTEAFF.

This clone appeared once. The CDR3 region is CASSLRSNTEAFF. CDR3 nucleotide sequence: TGTGCCAGCAGTTTACGATCGAACACTGAAGCTTTCTTT. V and J are TRBV27 and TRBJ1-1, with D hard to call. The CDR3 is 13 amino acids. Trimming cost V 2 bases and J 1 base, with 5 bases left between them. The germline gives CDR1 MNHEY, CDR2 SMNVEV (reference sequence).

The V call is TRBV5-4, the J call TRBJ2-5, with D perhaps assigned TRBD1 or TRBD2 (6 bases each). Trimming removed 1 base from V and 4 bases from J, with 17 bases in between. Germline CDR1 and CDR2: SGHNT and YYREEE (reference sequence). The length of the CDR3 is 16 residues. Here the CDR3 DNA reads TGTGCCAGCAGCTTGAATGGGGGGCAGTGGGGAGAGACCCAGTACTTC. It encodes CASSLNGGQWGETQYF.